This is a list of T cell receptor beta chains from one sample in a study of identical twins. TCRdb itself ran the 5' RACE reads through MiXCR, one entry per CDR3 protein. Of about 660,000 distinct CDR3 sequences listed, under 9% were seen once; the top ten hold around 0.98%. This same sample was also part of a study on yellow fever vaccine responses in identical twins.

The sequencing sample was made of PBMCs. The receptors here all came from a woman aged 18-29 years in good health. CDR3s leave out the opening cysteine and the closing phenylalanine or tryptophan. Rows give clone size only sometimes, using once, few, many, or a class for an expanded clone.

V gene | clone size | CDR3 protein
TRBV6-1 | many | ASTPWAGSGQETQY
TRBV2 | many | ASSGDLAGRGNEQF
TRBV3-1 | - | ASSPGPQNTGELF
TRBV20-1 | few | SARGHPPSQATQY
TRBV7-8 | - | ASSLVAETNTIY
TRBV7-2 | many | ASSYGPFDEQF
TRBV20-1 | few | SARGGAEGSPLH
TRBV25-1 | - | ASSDLRSSGGRSYNEQF
TRBV7-2 | many | ASSTGLAGVTGELF
TRBV6-5 | - | ASSSPGQASGNQPQH
TRBV29-1 | many | SVEAGGGYEQY
TRBV29-1 | - | SVEDLGTDTQY
TRBV5-1 | few | ASSLGMTGLGEQY
TRBV20-1 | - | SAGDTGELF
TRBV10-3 | many | AITTGSSGPSTDTQY
TRBV6-1 | few | ASSEELLAAVSPSSDTQY
TRBV6-5 | many | ASSQTNTEAF
TRBV15 | few | ATSRDQRYSGANVLT
TRBV20-1 | - | SARLQGGVGGSNYGYT
TRBV4-3 | many | ASSQVTTLTNEQF
TRBV6-2/TRBV6-3 | - | ASSDPTLLKYQETQY
TRBV6-2/TRBV6-3 | - | ASRWTGVYEQY
TRBV7-2 | - | ASSLSSGEGEQF
TRBV10-3 | many | AISGTGGPEAF
TRBV20-1 | few | SARVYWGGYNEQF
TRBV20-1 | few | SAIRLAGGSDEQF